The source of this T cell receptor beta chain is a study of regulatory dendritic cells for organ transplantation. Overall study results and limits: Mature dendritic cells appeared to drive more memory CD8+ clonal expansion than regulatory ones.

Germline V gives CDR1 SGHTA, CDR2 FQGNSA. The CDR3 extends over 13 amino acids. The ends were cut back, 3 bases at V and 5 bases at J, with 9 bases in the middle. The assay was immunoSEQ multiplex PCR, and TCRdb's table has in-frame clones only and misses some. The sample carries under 25,000 clones, about 80% recorded once. This clone has only one observation. The antigen remains undetermined. This clonotype was obtained from a human donor in good health. This chain joins TRBV7-2 and TRBJ2-3; no clear D. Sequencing input: memory CD4+ T cells from blood. The subset denotes: CD45RO+ memory T cells. As DNA, the CDR3 is TGTGCCAGCAGCTTTGGCTCGGGAGATACGCAGTATTTT. Its protein product is CASSFGSGDTQYF.